The 32 T cell receptor beta chains in this list originate from one sample, sequenced in a study of T cell responses to AZD1222 COVID-19 vaccine. Sequenced by immunoSEQ multiplex PCR; TCRdb stores in-frame clones only, minus some. The data hold about 130,000 clones, with about 90% observed a single time. The sample was peripheral blood, taken 28 days after the second AZD1222 dose. The receptors stem from an adult who received the AZD1222 COVID-19 vaccine.

The chain recombines TRBV10-3 with TRBJ1-1; 7 bases agree with TRBD1. Germline CDR1 reads ENHRY; CDR2 reads SYGVKD. The V and J ends lost 10 bases and 5 bases, in that order; junction bases with no gene match: 10. The CDR3 is 13 residues long. CDR3 DNA: TGTGCCAGTGACAACAGGGGCGGTACTGAAGCTTTCTTT. Its translation: CASDNRGGTEAFF.

This clone was seen only once. The chain carries TRBV6-2 or TRBV6-3 and TRBJ1-6; 7 bases fit TRBD1. After removal of 2 bases from V and 11 bases from J, the junction contained 18 bases not matched to a gene. In germline, CDR1 is MNHEY, CDR2 SVGEGT. The CDR3 totals 18 residues. The CDR3 protein is CASSYRIWTGQFPAPLHF. For the CDR3, the DNA is TGTGCCAGCAGTTACCGGATTTGGACAGGCCAATTTCCTGCACCCCTCCACTTT.

The V gene is TRBV6-5, the J gene TRBJ1-5; 7 nucleotides line up with TRBD1. The CDR3 length is 14 residues. V shed 6 bases and J 5 bases; nucleotides not matched to a gene: 7. Germline V gene lookup returns CDR1 MNHEY and CDR2 SVGAGI. CDR3 sequence reads: CASRPGQWDQPQHF. For the CDR3, the DNA is TGTGCCAGCAGGCCGGGACAGTGGGATCAGCCCCAGCATTTT.

The CDR3 nucleotides read TGCGCCAGCAGCTGGACCGGGATCTCGTCTTCACCCCTCCACTTT. It translates to CASSWTGISSSPLHF. This chain links TRBV5-1 with TRBJ1-6; D is uncertain. The germline gives CDR1 SGHRS, CDR2 YFSETQ. This CDR3 has 15 residues. Deletions cut 3 bases from V and 9 bases from J, with 16 bases between.

The V gene is TRBV28, the J gene TRBJ1-2, with TRBD1 matching 10 bases. The CDR3 extends over 16 amino acids. Germline loops: CDR1 MDHEN, CDR2 SYDVKM. V was clipped by 4 bases and J by 4 bases; unmatched bases: 9. The CDR3 DNA is TGTGCCAGCAGTTCCCCCGGGACAGGGGTAGGCTATGGCTACACCTTC. It is translated as CASSSPGTGVGYGYTF.

This clone has just a few counts. The chain joins TRBV19 to TRBJ1-5; D gene unclear. There are 14 residues in the CDR3. The germline gives CDR1 LNHDA, CDR2 SQIVND (reference sequence). The V end was cut by 1 base, the J end by 5 bases, with 9 bases between. The CDR3 DNA is TGTGCCAGTAGTATAGCGGGCGGGGATCAGCCCCAGCATTTT. Its protein is CASSIAGGDQPQHF.

The CDR3 DNA follows: TGTGCCAGTAGTACAACAGGGGGATGGAATCAGCCCCAGCATTTT. It codes for CASSTTGGWNQPQHF. V is TRBV19 and J is TRBJ1-5; 8 bases align to TRBD1. After removal of 4 bases from V and 4 bases from J, the junction contained 6 bases not matched to a gene. The CDR3 consists of 15 residues. The V gene's germline CDR1 is LNHDA and CDR2 SQIVND (reference sequence). The entire variable domain, with the rest obtained from reference TRBV19 and TRBJ1-5, is as follows: DGGITQSPKYLFRKEGQNVTLSCEQNLNHDAMYWYRQDPGQGLRLIYYSQIVNDFQKGDIAEGYSVSREKKESFPLTVTSAQKNPTAFYLCASSTTGGWNQPQHFGDGTRLSIL.

The rearrangement links TRBV9 to TRBJ2-5, with TRBD2 identical over 13 bases. V trimming: 4 bases; J trimming: 1 base; junction bases outside the gene matches: 4. CDR3 length: 16 residues. In germline, CDR1 is SGDLS, CDR2 YYNGEE. The CDR3, as DNA: TGTGCCAGCAGCCTTAGACTAGCGGGAGGCCAAGAGACCCAGTACTTC. Translation gives CASSLRLAGGQETQYF. Variable domain in full (rest from reference TRBV9 and TRBJ2-5): DSGVTQTPKHLITATGQRVTLRCSPRSGDLSVYWYQQSLDQGLQFLIQYYNGEERAKGNILERFSAQQFPDLHSELNLSSLELGDSALYFCASSLRLAGGQETQYFGPGTRLLVL.

V is TRBV4-3 and J is TRBJ1-4; 7 bases fit TRBD1. In germline, CDR1 is LGHNA, CDR2 YSLEER. V lost 5 bases, J lost 10 bases, and 7 bases stayed unmatched. The CDR3 spans 13 residues. CDR3 sequence reads: CASSARDSGKLFF. The CDR3 nucleotides read TGCGCCAGCAGCGCCCGGGACAGCGGAAAACTGTTTTTT.

This clone was detected only once. The chain recombines TRBV9 with TRBJ2-1; 10 bases agree with TRBD2. V lost 3 bases to trimming and J lost 3 bases; unmatched junction nucleotides: 6. In germline, CDR1 is SGDLS, CDR2 YYNGEE. The CDR3 runs to 16 residues. CDR3 amino acids: CASSAPSGSGYNEQFF. DNA of the CDR3: TGTGCCAGCAGCGCGCCTAGCGGGAGTGGCTACAATGAGCAGTTCTTC.

The DNA for the CDR3 is TGTGCCAGCACGGACCTCGGCCGGGGTCAGCCCCAGCATTTT. Translating it yields CASTDLGRGQPQHF. This chain joins TRBV6-5 and TRBJ1-5; no firm D call. In germline, CDR1 is MNHEY, CDR2 SVGAGI. V shed 7 bases and J shed 6 bases, with 16 bases lying between them. The CDR3 covers 14 residues.

The CDR3 loop is CASSITTGVRTEAFF. CDR3 nucleotides: TGTGCCAGCAGTATAACGACAGGGGTGCGCACTGAAGCTTTCTTT. The chain is built from TRBV28 and TRBJ1-1, with 8 bases lining up with TRBD1. V gave up 5 bases and J gave up 4 bases; unmatched junction bases: 9. The CDR3 contains 15 residues. In germline, CDR1 is MDHEN, CDR2 SYDVKM.

This clone was detected only once. This CDR3 reads CAISESRELWEQYF. The CDR3 nucleotides read TGTGCCATCAGTGAGTCTCGGGAGCTCTGGGAGCAGTACTTC. The rearrangement uses TRBV10-3 and TRBJ2-7, with D possibly being TRBD2 (6 bases). CDR1 is ENHRY, CDR2 SYGVKD, per germline. CDR3 length: 14 residues. Between the trimmed V and J ends, which lost 0 bases and 7 bases, there was a span of 13 bases.

CDR3 protein: CASSDPTSGRVNEQFF. In DNA form, the CDR3 reads TGTGCCAGCAGTGATCCGACTAGCGGGAGGGTAAATGAGCAGTTCTTC. This chain uses TRBV2 with TRBJ2-1; TRBD2 matches 14 bases. Per the germline V gene, CDR1 is SNHLY and CDR2 is FYNNEI. J gave up 7 bases and V 3 bases, and 5 bases lay outside the gene matches. The CDR3 totals 16 residues.

This chain joins TRBV18 and TRBJ2-7; 9 positions match TRBD1. CDR1 KGHSH and CDR2 LQKENI come from the germline V gene. After removal of 3 bases from V and 7 bases from J, the junction contained 7 bases not matched to a gene. The CDR3 covers 14 residues. CDR3 protein: CASSPRTGEGEQYF. CDR3 nucleotide sequence: TGTGCCAGCTCACCGCGGACAGGGGAAGGTGAGCAGTACTTC.

CDR3 DNA: TGCGCCAGCAGTGAGTCGAGAGATACGCAGTATTTT. Translating gives CASSESRDTQYF. This chain connects TRBV10-1 to TRBJ2-3; unclear D gene. CDR1 WNHNN and CDR2 SYGVQD come from the germline V gene (reference sequence). The CDR3 sequence is 12 residues long. With 0 bases removed from V and 5 bases from J, the gap between germline ends came to 3 bases.

The V call is TRBV5-4, the J call TRBJ1-2; 9 bases agree with TRBD1. Germline values: CDR1 SGHNT, CDR2 YYREEE (reference sequence). The CDR3 totals 17 residues. Trimming removed 0 bases from V and 3 bases from J; junction bases left unmatched: 9. The CDR3 sequence: CASSLAWGQGRDYGYTF. CDR3 sequence (DNA): TGTGCCAGCAGCTTGGCCTGGGGACAGGGTAGGGACTATGGCTACACCTTC.

The genes are TRBV2 and TRBJ2-2, with D maybe TRBD2 (5 bases). The V gene's germline CDR1 is SNHLY and CDR2 FYNNEI. The CDR3 loop spans 13 amino acids. V lost 3 bases, J lost 6 bases, and 8 bases lay in between. CDR3 sequence reads: CASSDLAAGELFF. The CDR3 DNA is TGTGCCAGCAGTGACCTAGCTGCCGGGGAGCTGTTTTTT.

This chain uses TRBV27 with TRBJ2-7; the D is unclear. The CDR3 is 16 residues long. Germline lookup yields CDR1 MNHEY and CDR2 SMNVEV (reference sequence). Trimming left V 6 bases short and J 4 bases short, with 22 bases between. The chain's CDR3 is CASSLFSRHSVYEQYF. The CDR3 DNA follows: TGTGCCAGCAGCCTTTTCTCCCGACATTCGGTGTACGAGCAGTACTTC.

This chain connects TRBV6-5 to TRBJ2-1; a possible D gene is TRBD1 (6 bases). The germline gives CDR1 MNHEY, CDR2 SVGAGI. Deletions cut 2 bases from V and 10 bases from J, with 12 bases between. This CDR3 has 13 amino acids. The CDR3 nucleotides are TGTGCCAGCAGTTACAGCCCAGGGGACGAGCAGTTCTTC. Translating gives CASSYSPGDEQFF.

The chain links TRBV10-2 to TRBJ1-5; a possible D gene is TRBD1 (6 bases). Per the germline V gene, CDR1 is WSHSY and CDR2 is SAAADI. The CDR3 is 15 residues long. V lost 0 bases and J lost 5, with 11 bases in between. The CDR3 bases are TGCGCCAGCAGTGAGTCCGGACAGTGGCATCAGCCCCAGCATTTT. Translating it yields CASSESGQWHQPQHF.

This chain connects TRBV7-9 to TRBJ1-3; D is undetermined. V dropped 2 bases and J dropped 4 bases, with 15 bases sitting between them. This CDR3 comprises 16 residues. CDR1 and CDR2 from the germline V gene are SEHNR and FQNEAQ (reference sequence). This chain's CDR3 is CASSLLPRGVGNTIYF. In DNA, the CDR3 is TGTGCCAGCAGCTTACTACCGCGGGGAGTCGGAAACACCATATATTTT.

This clone was detected only once. This chain connects TRBV27 to TRBJ1-4; 7 positions agree with TRBD1. Trimming took 4 bases from V and 7 from J; bases not matched to a gene: 9. The length of the CDR3 is 15 residues. Looked up from germline, CDR1 is MNHEY and CDR2 is SMNVEV (reference sequence). CDR3 sequence reads: CASSYQGGRAEKLFF. In nucleotides, the CDR3 is TGTGCCAGCAGTTATCAGGGGGGGCGGGCTGAAAAACTGTTTTTT. The full variable domain, completed using reference TRBV27 and TRBJ1-4, is EAQVTQNPRYLITVTGKKLTVTCSQNMNHEYMSWYRQDPGLGLRQIYYSMNVEVTDKGDVPEGYKVSRKEKRNFPLILESPSPNQTSLYFCASSYQGGRAEKLFFGSGTQLSVL.

The chain carries TRBV7-2 and TRBJ2-7; 16 bases are shared with TRBD2. CDR1 and CDR2 from the germline V gene are SGHTA and FQGNSA. Trimming removed 5 bases from V and 5 bases from J; junction bases left unmatched: 6. The length of the CDR3 is 16 residues. The CDR3 is CASSQGLAGGTHEQYF. Written as DNA, the CDR3 is TGTGCCAGCAGCCAGGGACTAGCGGGAGGGACCCACGAGCAGTACTTC. Full variable domain (outside the CDR3, taken from reference TRBV7-2 and TRBJ2-7): GAGVSQSPSNKVTEKGKDVELRCDPISGHTALYWYRQSLGQGLEFLIYFQGNSAPDKSGLPSDRFSAERTGGSVSTLTIQRTQQEDSAVYLCASSQGLAGGTHEQYFGPGTRLTVT.

V usage is TRBV19 and J usage is TRBJ2-7, with 11 bases fitting TRBD1. Germline CDR1 is LNHDA and CDR2 is SQIVND (reference sequence). V lost 10 bases, J lost 4 bases, and 9 bases stayed unmatched. This CDR3 contains 14 residues. The CDR3 coding sequence is TGTGCCACTCCCGAGGACAGGGGGCATTACGAGCAGTACTTC. Translated: CATPEDRGHYEQYF.

This clone showed up just once. The rearrangement joins TRBV6-5 to TRBJ2-1; 9 bases match TRBD2. Germline V gene data show CDR1 as MNHEY and CDR2 as SVGAGI. The ends lost 2 bases at V and 4 bases at J; junction bases unmatched: 6. The CDR3 is made up of 16 amino acids. The CDR3, as DNA: TGTGCCAGCAGTTACGGTTACCTAGCGGGGTACAATGAGCAGTTCTTC. This codes for CASSYGYLAGYNEQFF.

This clone has only a few counts. The V call is TRBV25-1, the J call TRBJ1-2; D is unresolved. Germline CDR1 MGHDK, CDR2 SYGVNS. V dropped 3 bases and J dropped 4 bases, with 9 bases sitting between them. This CDR3 is 13 amino acids long. CDR3 nucleotide sequence: TGTGCCAGCAGTGAGGAGTGGGGCTATGGCTACACCTTC. This codes for CASSEEWGYGYTF.

This chain connects TRBV5-1 to TRBJ2-3; TRBD2 is a possible D gene (6 bases). CDR1 and CDR2 from the germline V gene are SGHRS and YFSETQ. The length of the CDR3 is 19 residues. The germline V and J ends were trimmed by 0 bases and 1 base, with 21 bases remaining between them. The CDR3 reads CASSLALVAAGPGTDTQYF. As DNA, the CDR3 is TGCGCCAGCAGCTTGGCCTTGGTAGCGGCGGGACCAGGCACAGATACGCAGTATTTT.

In the case of this clone: At the DNA level, this CDR3 is encoded by other sequences in the same sample as well. V and J are TRBV6-5 and TRBJ2-2; the D gene is possibly TRBD2 (6 bases). Deletions cut 0 bases from V and 4 bases from J, with 6 bases between. The germline CDR1 and CDR2 sequences are MNHEY and SVGAGI. The CDR3 is 14 amino acids. The CDR3 protein is CASSYSGGTGELFF. CDR3 bases: TGTGCCAGCAGTTACTCCGGGGGCACCGGGGAGCTGTTTTTT.

The chain is built from TRBV27 and TRBJ2-7; D possibly corresponds to TRBD1 (5 bases). V gave up 3 bases and J gave up 6 bases, with 15 bases separating them. Germline-derived CDR1 and CDR2 are MNHEY and SMNVEV (reference sequence). This CDR3 comprises 14 residues. The CDR3 DNA sequence: TGTGCCAGCAGTTTCTCAGGACACCGTGTCGAGCAGTACTTC. Residues: CASSFSGHRVEQYF.

This chain connects TRBV20-1 to TRBJ1-2; D is ambiguous. The germline V and J ends were trimmed by 3 bases and 3 bases, with 5 bases remaining between them. The CDR3 totals 11 residues. Germline lookup yields CDR1 DFQATT and CDR2 SNEGSKA (reference sequence). Here the CDR3 DNA reads TGCAGTGCTAGCAGATACTATGGCTACACCTTC. This codes for CSASRYYGYTF.

The genes are TRBV11-2 and TRBJ2-5; the match to TRBD2 covers 11 bases. The germline CDR1 and CDR2 sequences are SGHAT and FQNNGV. Trimming cost V 1 base and J 0 bases; bases outside gene matches: 4. The CDR3 totals 17 residues. CDR3 sequence: CASSLGLAGRYQETQYF. DNA of the CDR3: TGTGCCAGCAGCTTAGGACTAGCGGGAAGGTACCAAGAGACCCAGTACTTC.